The 20 T cell receptor beta chains listed next were all sequenced from one sample in a study of T cells expressing NK-cell markers. TCRdb reworked the 5' RACE reads into one entry per CDR3 protein, no DNA. The ten top clones account for 7.3%, within a sample of some 450,000 distinct CDR3 sequences. Sequencing was performed on blood T cells: a sorted CD56 or NKG2C T cell subset, CD4+ or CD8+ T cells, or bulk PBMC T cells (not recorded which). The receptors come from a woman between 18 and 75 years old in good health.

The V call is TRBV20-1, the J call TRBJ2-3; TCRdb proposes TRBD1, but this gene call is untestable without DNA. CDR3 length: 14 amino acids. Germline values: CDR1 DFQATT, CDR2 SNEGSKA (reference sequence). This chain's CDR3 is CSARTVPSTDTQYF.

V is TRBV7-8 and J is TRBJ2-5; as DNA is missing, the TRBD2 call by TCRdb cannot be tested. The CDR3 runs 14 residues. CDR1 and CDR2 (germline): SGHVS, FQNEAQ. The CDR3 loop reads CASSPLAGEETQYF.

J is TRBJ2-5 and V is TRBV2; checking the TCRdb D call of TRBD2 is not possible without DNA. In germline, CDR1 is SNHLY, CDR2 FYNNEI. The CDR3 consists of 15 residues. The chain's CDR3 is CASSEKEASGETQYF. Complete variable domain (other parts from reference TRBV2 and TRBJ2-5): EPEVTQTPSHQVTQMGQEVILRCVPISNHLYFYWYRQILGQKVEFLVSFYNNEISEKSEIFDDQFSVERPDGSNFTLKIRSTKLEDSAMYFCASSEKEASGETQYFGPGTRLLVL.

This chain uses TRBV6-5 with TRBJ2-3; with no DNA, the TCRdb D assignment of TRBD1 cannot be verified. This CDR3 has 11 amino acids. Germline loops: CDR1 MNHEY, CDR2 SVGAGI. The CDR3 loop reads CASSARDTQYF.

The rearrangement joins TRBV11-2 to TRBJ2-5; the TCRdb call, TRBD1, lacks DNA for checking. The V gene's germline CDR1 is SGHAT and CDR2 FQNNGV. The CDR3 length is 16 residues. This CDR3 is CASSLDRASSGETQYF.

The chain employs TRBV15 and TRBJ2-7; TCRdb gives TRBD2 as the D gene, but with no DNA this cannot be confirmed. CDR1 LNHNV and CDR2 YYDKDF come from the germline V gene (reference sequence). There are 17 residues in the CDR3. The CDR3 is CATSRTRGTSGDYEQYF.

V gene TRBV20-1 combines with J gene TRBJ2-7; the TCRdb D gene call, TRBD1, has no DNA to confirm it. Germline V CDR1 and CDR2: DFQATT, SNEGSKA (reference sequence). CDR3 size: 12 residues. CDR3 amino acids: CSASGGGYEQYF.

J is TRBJ1-4 and V is TRBV20-1. CDR1 and CDR2 from the germline V gene are DFQATT and SNEGSKA (reference sequence). The CDR3 has 15 residues. The chain's CDR3 is CSAMRYSSTNEKLFF.

CDR3 sequence reads: CSASTYTGELFF. The gene calls are TRBV20-1 and TRBJ2-2. This CDR3 region has 12 residues. Per germline, CDR1 DFQATT and CDR2 SNEGSKA (reference sequence).

This chain uses TRBV6-5 with TRBJ2-3; TCRdb reports TRBD2, a call that lacks DNA to check it against. Germline CDR1 is MNHEY and CDR2 is SVGAGI. The CDR3 has 17 amino acids. The CDR3: CASSYHRSGGDVDTQYF.

V gene TRBV27 combines with J gene TRBJ2-5; the D call of TRBD1 rests on TCRdb alone, since no DNA is present to check it. Germline loops: CDR1 MNHEY, CDR2 SMNVEV (reference sequence). This CDR3 spans 15 amino acids. CDR3 amino acids: CASSLTQQGGETQYF.

The CDR3 sequence: CARESKGTDTQYF. The genes are TRBV30 and TRBJ2-3. The germline gives CDR1 GTSNPN, CDR2 SVGIG (reference sequence). CDR3 length: 13 residues.

The J gene is TRBJ2-3, the V gene TRBV10-3; as DNA is missing, the TRBD1 call by TCRdb cannot be tested. CDR3 length: 14 amino acids. CDR1 is ENHRY and CDR2 is SYGVKD in the germline V gene. The CDR3: CAISAGTALDTQYF.

The gene calls are TRBV5-1 and TRBJ1-6; TCRdb lists TRBD1, though no DNA is available to test this call. From germline, CDR1 is SGHRS and CDR2 YFSETQ. The CDR3 contains 13 residues. The CDR3 sequence: CASNRDSNSPLHF.

The chain links TRBV27 to TRBJ2-3; TCRdb names TRBD2, which stays unverified in the absence of DNA. The CDR3 is 16 amino acids. CDR1 is MNHEY and CDR2 is SMNVEV in the germline V gene (reference sequence). CDR3 sequence: CASRSLAGSHTDTQYF.

The chain couples TRBV20-1 to TRBJ2-4. Germline V gene lookup returns CDR1 DFQATT and CDR2 SNEGSKA (reference sequence). The CDR3 extends over 15 amino acids. CDR3 region: CSARALPVTKNIQYF.

This chain uses TRBV20-1 with TRBJ2-3; TCRdb's D gene call, TRBD2, goes unchecked for lack of DNA. This CDR3 region has 14 residues. Germline-derived CDR1 and CDR2 are DFQATT and SNEGSKA (reference sequence). CDR3 protein: CSAQSGKLTDTQYF.

CDR3 in amino acids: CASSGGQGGQPQHF. This rearrangement joins TRBV6-1 to TRBJ1-5; without DNA, the TCRdb call of TRBD1 cannot be checked. CDR1 is MNHNS and CDR2 is SASEGT in the germline V gene. This CDR3 comprises 14 residues.

The chain employs TRBV6-5 and TRBJ1-3; without DNA, the TCRdb call of TRBD1 cannot be checked. The CDR3 totals 14 residues. Germline loops: CDR1 MNHEY, CDR2 SVGAGI. The CDR3 protein is CASSLGGPGNTIYF.

CDR3: CASSIIAGGLNEQFF. V gene TRBV7-3 combines with J gene TRBJ2-1; TCRdb reports TRBD2, a call that lacks DNA to check it against. Looked up from germline, CDR1 is SGHTA and CDR2 is FQGTGA. CDR3 size: 15 residues.